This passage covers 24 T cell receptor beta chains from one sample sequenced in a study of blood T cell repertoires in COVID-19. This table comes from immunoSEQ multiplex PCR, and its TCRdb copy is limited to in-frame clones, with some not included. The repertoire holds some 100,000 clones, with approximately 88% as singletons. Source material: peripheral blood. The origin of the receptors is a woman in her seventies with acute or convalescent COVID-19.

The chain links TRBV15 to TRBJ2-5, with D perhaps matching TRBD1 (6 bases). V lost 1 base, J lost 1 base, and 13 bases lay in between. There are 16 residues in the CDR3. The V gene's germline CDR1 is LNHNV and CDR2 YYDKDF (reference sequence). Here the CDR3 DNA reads TGTGCCACCAGCAGAGGAAGAGAGACAGGCCAAGAGACCCAGTACTTC. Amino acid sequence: CATSRGRETGQETQYF.

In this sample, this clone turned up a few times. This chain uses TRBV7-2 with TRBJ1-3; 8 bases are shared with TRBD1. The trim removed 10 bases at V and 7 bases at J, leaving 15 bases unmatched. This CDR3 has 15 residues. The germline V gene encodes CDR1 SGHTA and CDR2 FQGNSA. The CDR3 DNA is TGTGCCACAAACAGGATCAGGGGGCTTCAGAACACCATATATTTT. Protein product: CATNRIRGLQNTIYF.

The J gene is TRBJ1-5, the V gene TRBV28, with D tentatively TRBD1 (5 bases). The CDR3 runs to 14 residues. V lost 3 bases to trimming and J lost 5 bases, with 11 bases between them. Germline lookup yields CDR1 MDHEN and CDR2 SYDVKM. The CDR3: CASSFPGGDQPQHF. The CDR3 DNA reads TGTGCCAGCAGTTTCCCCGGGGGGGATCAGCCCCAGCATTTT.

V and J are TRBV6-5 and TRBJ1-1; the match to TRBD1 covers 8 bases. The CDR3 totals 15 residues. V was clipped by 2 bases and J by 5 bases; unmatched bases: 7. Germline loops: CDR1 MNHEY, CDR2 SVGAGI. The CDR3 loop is CASSYGQGLRTEAFF. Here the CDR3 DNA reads TGTGCCAGCAGTTACGGACAGGGATTGCGGACTGAAGCTTTCTTT.

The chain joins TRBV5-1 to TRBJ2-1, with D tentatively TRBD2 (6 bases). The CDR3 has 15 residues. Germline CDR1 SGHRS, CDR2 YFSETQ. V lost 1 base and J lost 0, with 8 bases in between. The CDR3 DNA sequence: TGCGCCAGCAGCTTGCCGACTAGCTCCTACAATGAGCAGTTCTTC. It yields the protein CASSLPTSSYNEQFF.

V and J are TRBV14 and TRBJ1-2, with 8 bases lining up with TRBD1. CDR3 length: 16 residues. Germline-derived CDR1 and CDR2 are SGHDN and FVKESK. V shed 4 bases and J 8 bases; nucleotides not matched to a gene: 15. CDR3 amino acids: CASSPTSSGTGSGYTF. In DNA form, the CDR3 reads TGTGCCAGCAGCCCCACATCCTCCGGGACAGGATCCGGCTACACCTTC.

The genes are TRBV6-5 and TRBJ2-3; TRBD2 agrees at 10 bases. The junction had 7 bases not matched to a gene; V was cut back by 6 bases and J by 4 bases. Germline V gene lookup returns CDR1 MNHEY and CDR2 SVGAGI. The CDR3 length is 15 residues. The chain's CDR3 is CASSNGGLASDTQYF. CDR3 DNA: TGTGCCAGCAGCAACGGGGGACTAGCGTCAGATACGCAGTATTTT.

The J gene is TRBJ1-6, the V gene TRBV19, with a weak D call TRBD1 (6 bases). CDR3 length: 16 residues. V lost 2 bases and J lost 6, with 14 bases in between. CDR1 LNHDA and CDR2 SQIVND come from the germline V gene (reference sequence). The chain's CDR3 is CASSIRQAGLNSPLHF. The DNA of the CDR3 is TGTGCCAGTAGTATACGACAGGCCGGACTTAATTCACCCCTCCACTTT.

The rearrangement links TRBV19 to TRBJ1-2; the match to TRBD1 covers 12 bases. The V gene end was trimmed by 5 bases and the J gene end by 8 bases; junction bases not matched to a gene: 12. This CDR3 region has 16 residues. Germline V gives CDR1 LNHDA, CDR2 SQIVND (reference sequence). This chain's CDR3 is CASSPTPGQGALGYTF. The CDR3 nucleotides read TGTGCCAGTAGTCCCACCCCGGGACAGGGGGCTCTAGGCTACACCTTC.

DNA for the CDR3: TGTGCCTGGAGTAGACACACTTATGGCTACACCTTC. It yields the protein CAWSRHTYGYTF. The chain couples TRBV30 to TRBJ1-2, with D hard to call. The V end was cut by 2 bases, the J end by 5 bases, with 9 bases between. Looked up from germline, CDR1 is GTSNPN and CDR2 is SVGIG (reference sequence). The length of the CDR3 is 12 residues.

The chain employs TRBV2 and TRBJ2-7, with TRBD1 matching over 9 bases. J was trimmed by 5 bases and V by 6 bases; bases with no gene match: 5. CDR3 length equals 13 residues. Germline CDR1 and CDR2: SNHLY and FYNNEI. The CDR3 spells CASSRDRVHEQYV. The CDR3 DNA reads TGTGCCAGCAGCCGGGACAGGGTCCACGAGCAGTACGTC.

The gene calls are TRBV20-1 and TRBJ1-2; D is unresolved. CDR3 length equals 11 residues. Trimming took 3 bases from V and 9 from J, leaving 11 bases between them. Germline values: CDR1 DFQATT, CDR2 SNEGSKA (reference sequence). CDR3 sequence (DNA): TGCAGTGCTAGCTCCGAGACTCGCTACACCTTC. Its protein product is CSASSETRYTF.

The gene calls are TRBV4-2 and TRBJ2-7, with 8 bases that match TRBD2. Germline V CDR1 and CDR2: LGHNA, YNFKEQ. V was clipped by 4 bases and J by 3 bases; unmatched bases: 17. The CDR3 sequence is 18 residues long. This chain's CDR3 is CASSLDFSGTWQSYEQYF. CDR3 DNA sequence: TGTGCCAGCAGCCTTGACTTTAGCGGGACCTGGCAAAGCTACGAGCAGTACTTC.

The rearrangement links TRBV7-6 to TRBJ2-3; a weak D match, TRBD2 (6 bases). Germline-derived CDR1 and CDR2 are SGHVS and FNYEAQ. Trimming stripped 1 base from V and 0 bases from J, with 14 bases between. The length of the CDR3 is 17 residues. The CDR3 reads CASSLDLGGLSTDTQYF. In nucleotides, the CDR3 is TGTGCCAGCAGCTTAGACCTAGGAGGGCTGAGCACAGATACGCAGTATTTT. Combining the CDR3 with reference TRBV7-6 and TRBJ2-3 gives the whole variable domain GAGVSQSPRYKVTKRGQDVALRCDPISGHVSLYWYRQALGQGPEFLTYFNYEAQQDKSGLPNDRFSAERPEGSISTLTIQRTEQRDSAMYRCASSLDLGGLSTDTQYFGPGTRLTVL.

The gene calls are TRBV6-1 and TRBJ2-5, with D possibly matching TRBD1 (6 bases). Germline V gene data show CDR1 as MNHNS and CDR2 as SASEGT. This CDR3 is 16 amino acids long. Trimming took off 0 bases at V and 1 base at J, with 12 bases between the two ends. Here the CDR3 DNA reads TGTGCCAGCAGTGAAGCGGTAGGGGGTTCCCAAGAGACCCAGTACTTC. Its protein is CASSEAVGGSQETQYF.

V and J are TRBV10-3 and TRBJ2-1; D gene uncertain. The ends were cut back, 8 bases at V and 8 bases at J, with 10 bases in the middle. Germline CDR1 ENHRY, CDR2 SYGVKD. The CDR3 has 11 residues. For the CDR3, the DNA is TGTGCCATCTCATTCGCGGATGAGCAGTTCTTC. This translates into CAISFADEQFF.

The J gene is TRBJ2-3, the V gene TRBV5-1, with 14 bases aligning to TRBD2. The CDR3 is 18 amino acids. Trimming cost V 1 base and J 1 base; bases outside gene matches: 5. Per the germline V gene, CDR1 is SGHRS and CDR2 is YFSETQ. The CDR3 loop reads CASSLRTSGGTRTDTQYF. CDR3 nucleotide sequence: TGCGCCAGCAGCTTGCGGACTAGCGGGGGGACCCGCACAGATACGCAGTATTTT.

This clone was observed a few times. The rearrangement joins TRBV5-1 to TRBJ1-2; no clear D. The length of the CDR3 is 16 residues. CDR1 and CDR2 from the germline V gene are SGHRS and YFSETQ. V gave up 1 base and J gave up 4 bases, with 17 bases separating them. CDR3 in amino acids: CASSLSPVGGSYGYTF. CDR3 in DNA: TGCGCCAGCAGCTTGTCTCCCGTGGGTGGGAGCTATGGCTACACCTTC.

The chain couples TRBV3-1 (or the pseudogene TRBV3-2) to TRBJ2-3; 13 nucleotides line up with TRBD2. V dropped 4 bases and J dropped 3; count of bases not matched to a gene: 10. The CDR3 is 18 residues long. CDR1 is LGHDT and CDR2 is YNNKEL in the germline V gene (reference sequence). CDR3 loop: CASSPKTSGRPGTDTQYF. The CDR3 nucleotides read TGTGCCAGCAGCCCCAAGACTAGCGGGAGGCCGGGAACAGATACGCAGTATTTT.

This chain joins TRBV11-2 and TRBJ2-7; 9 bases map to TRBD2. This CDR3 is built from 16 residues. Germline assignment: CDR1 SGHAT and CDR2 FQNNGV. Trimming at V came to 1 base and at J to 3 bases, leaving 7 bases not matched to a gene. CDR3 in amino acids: CASSLGVQRGDYEQYF. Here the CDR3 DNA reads TGTGCCAGCAGCTTAGGGGTCCAGCGGGGGGACTACGAGCAGTACTTC. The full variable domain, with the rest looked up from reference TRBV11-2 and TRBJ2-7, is EAGVAQSPRYKIIEKRQSVAFWCNPISGHATLYWYQQILGQGPKLLIQFQNNGVVDDSQLPKDRFSAERLKGVDSTLKIQPAKLEDSAVYLCASSLGVQRGDYEQYFGPGTRLTVT.

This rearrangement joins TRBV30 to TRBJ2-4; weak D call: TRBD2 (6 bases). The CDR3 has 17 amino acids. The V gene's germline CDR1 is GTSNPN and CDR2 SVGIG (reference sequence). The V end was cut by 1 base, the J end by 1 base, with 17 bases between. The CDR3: CAWSEPGLTLAKNIQYF. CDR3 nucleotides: TGTGCCTGGAGTGAGCCGGGACTTACTTTGGCCAAAAACATTCAGTACTTC.

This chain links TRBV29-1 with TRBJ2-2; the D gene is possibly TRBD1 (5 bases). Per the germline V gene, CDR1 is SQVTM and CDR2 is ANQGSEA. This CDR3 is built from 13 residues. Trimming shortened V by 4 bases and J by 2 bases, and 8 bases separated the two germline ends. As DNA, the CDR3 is TGCAGCGTTGGGCAGGGCAACACCGGGGAGCTGTTTTTT. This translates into CSVGQGNTGELFF.

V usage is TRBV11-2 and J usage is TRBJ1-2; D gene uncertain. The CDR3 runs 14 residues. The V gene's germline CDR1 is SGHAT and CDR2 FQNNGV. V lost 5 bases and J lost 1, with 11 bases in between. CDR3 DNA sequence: TGTGCCAGCAGCCAAAGTTCGGGTAACTATGGCTACACCTTC. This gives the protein CASSQSSGNYGYTF.

CDR3 bases: TGTGCCAGCAGCGCCGGACAGAAGCAGTACTTC. Translated, it gives CASSAGQKQYF. V and J are TRBV11-3 and TRBJ2-7; perhaps TRBD1 as D (6 bases). V lost 5 bases and J 8 bases, leaving 10 bases between the germline ends. CDR1 SGHNT and CDR2 YENEEA come from the germline V gene. CDR3 size: 11 residues.